These T cell receptor beta chains were read from a single sample in a study of blood T cell repertoires in COVID-19. The table came from immunoSEQ multiplex PCR; TCRdb's copy has only in-frame clones and leaves some out. The sample holds thousands of clones, just under 75% seen once. Sequencing input: peripheral blood. These receptors were taken from a man in his sixties with acute or convalescent COVID-19. The CDR3 runs from the conserved cysteine through the conserved F or W. D genes are given only for firm matches. Expanded clones get a size class; other rows say once, few or many, or leave the size out.

v_gene,j_gene,d_gene,abundance,CDR3nt,CDR3aa
TRBV30,TRBJ1-1,NA,once,TGTGCCTGGAGCCTAAATACTGAAGCTTTCTTT,CAWSLNTEAFF
TRBV5-1,TRBJ2-2,TRBD2,NA,TGCGCCAGCAGCTATAGCGGGGGGAACACCGGGGAGCTGTTTTTT,CASSYSGGNTGELFF
TRBV5-1,TRBJ1-3,TRBD1,medium-sized,TGCGCCAGCAGCAGGGGACAGCAGAACACCATATATTTT,CASSRGQQNTIYF
TRBV6-2/TRBV6-3,TRBJ1-1,NA,NA,TGTGCCAGCAGTTTTCGGGTAAGCACTGAAGCTTTCTTT,CASSFRVSTEAFF
TRBV27,TRBJ1-5,TRBD1,few,TGTGCCAGCAGACAGGGGGCCTATAGCAATCAGCCCCAGCATTTT,CASRQGAYSNQPQHF
TRBV7-3,TRBJ1-6,NA,NA,TGTGCCAGCAGCCTTCATCCCCCCGGGAGCTCCTATAATTCACCCCTCCACTTT,CASSLHPPGSSYNSPLHF
TRBV6-5,TRBJ1-5,TRBD1,NA,TGTGCCAGCAGAGGGGGCGCGGATCAGCCCCAGCATTTT,CASRGGADQPQHF
TRBV7-3,TRBJ2-2,NA,once,TGTGCCAGCGGAGACAACACCGGGGAGCTGTTTTTT,CASGDNTGELFF
TRBV5-4,TRBJ1-4,NA,few,TGTGCCAGCAGCTCGTGGGGCAGGAATGAAAAACTGTTTTTT,CASSSWGRNEKLFF
TRBV18,TRBJ2-7,NA,NA,TGTGCCAGCTCACCACCGTCGGCAGGGGTAAACGAGCAGTACTTC,CASSPPSAGVNEQYF
TRBV19,TRBJ1-2,NA,NA,TGTGCCAGTATGGACACAAACAGGGATCACAGATTTTATGGCTACACCTTC,CASMDTNRDHRFYGYTF
TRBV16,TRBJ1-2,TRBD1,NA,TGTGCCAGCAGCCAAAAACCGGGACAGTTGTATGGCTACACCTTC,CASSQKPGQLYGYTF
TRBV7-2,TRBJ1-5,NA,once,TGTGCCAGCAGCTTAGTTACAGAGAACAATCAGCCCCAGCATTTT,CASSLVTENNQPQHF